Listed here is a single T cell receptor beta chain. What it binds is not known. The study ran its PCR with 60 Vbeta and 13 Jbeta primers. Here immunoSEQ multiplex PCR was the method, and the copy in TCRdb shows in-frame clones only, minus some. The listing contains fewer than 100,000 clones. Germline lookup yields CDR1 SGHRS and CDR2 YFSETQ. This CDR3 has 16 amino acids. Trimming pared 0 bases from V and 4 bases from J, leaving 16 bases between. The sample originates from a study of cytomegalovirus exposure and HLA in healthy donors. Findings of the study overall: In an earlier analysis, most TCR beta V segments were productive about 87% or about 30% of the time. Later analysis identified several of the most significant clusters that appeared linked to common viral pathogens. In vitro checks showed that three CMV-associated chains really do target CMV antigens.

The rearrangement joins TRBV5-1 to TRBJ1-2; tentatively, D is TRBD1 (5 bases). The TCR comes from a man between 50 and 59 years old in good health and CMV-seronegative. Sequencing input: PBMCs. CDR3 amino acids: CASSLVGQGSIYGYTF. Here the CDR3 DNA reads TGCGCCAGCAGCTTGGTCGGCCAGGGATCGATCTATGGCTACACCTTC.